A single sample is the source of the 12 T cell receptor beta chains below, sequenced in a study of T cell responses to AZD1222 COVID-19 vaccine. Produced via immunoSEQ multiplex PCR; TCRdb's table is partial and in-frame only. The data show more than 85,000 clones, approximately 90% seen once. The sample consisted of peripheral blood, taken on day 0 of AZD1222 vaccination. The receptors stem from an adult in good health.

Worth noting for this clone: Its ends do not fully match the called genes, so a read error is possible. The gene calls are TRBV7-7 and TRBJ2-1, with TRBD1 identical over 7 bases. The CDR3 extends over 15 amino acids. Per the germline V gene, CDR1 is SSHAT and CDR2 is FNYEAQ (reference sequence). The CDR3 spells CASSFSQGAYNEQFF. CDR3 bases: TGTGCTAGCAGCTTCTCTCAGGGGGCCTACAATGAGCAGTTCTTC.

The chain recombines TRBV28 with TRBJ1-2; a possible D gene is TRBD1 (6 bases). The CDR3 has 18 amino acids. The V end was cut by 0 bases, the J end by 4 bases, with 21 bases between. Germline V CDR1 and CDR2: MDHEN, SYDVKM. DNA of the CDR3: TGTGCCAGCAGTTTATGGGTCCGGACAGATACATGGGGCTATGGCTACACCTTC. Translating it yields CASSLWVRTDTWGYGYTF.

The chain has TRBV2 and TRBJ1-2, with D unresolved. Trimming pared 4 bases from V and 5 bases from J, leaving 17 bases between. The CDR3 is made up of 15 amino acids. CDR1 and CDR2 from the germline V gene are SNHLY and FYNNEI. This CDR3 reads CASSGLGRGEYGYTF. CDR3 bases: TGTGCCAGCAGTGGGTTGGGTCGCGGGGAATATGGCTACACCTTC.

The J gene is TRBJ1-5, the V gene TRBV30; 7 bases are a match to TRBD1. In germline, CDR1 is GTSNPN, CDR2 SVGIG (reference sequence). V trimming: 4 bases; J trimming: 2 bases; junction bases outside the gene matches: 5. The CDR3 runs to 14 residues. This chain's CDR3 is CAWNYQGGNQPQHF. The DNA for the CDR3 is TGTGCCTGGAACTATCAGGGGGGCAATCAGCCCCAGCATTTT.

In DNA, the CDR3 is TGTGCCAGCAGTACTACAGGGACAGGTAATCAGCCCCAGCATTTT. Residues: CASSTTGTGNQPQHF. The V and J genes are TRBV27 and TRBJ1-5; 8 positions match TRBD1. V lost 5 bases and J lost 4; bases outside the gene matches: 7. Germline CDR1 reads MNHEY; CDR2 reads SMNVEV (reference sequence). CDR3 length: 15 amino acids.

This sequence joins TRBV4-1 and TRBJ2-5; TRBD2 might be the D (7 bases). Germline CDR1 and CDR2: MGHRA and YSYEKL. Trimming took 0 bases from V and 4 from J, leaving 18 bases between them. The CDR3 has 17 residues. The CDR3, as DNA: TGCGCCAGCAGCCAAGAGCGAGGGGGGAGGGCCCCAGAGACCCAGTACTTC. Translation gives CASSQERGGRAPETQYF.

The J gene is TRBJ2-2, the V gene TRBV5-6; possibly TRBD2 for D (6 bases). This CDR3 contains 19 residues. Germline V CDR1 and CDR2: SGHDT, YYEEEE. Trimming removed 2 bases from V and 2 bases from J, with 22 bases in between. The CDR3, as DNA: TGTGCCAGCAGCTTAAGACAGCCTACCGGGACTCCTAACACCGGGGAGCTGTTTTTT. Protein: CASSLRQPTGTPNTGELFF.

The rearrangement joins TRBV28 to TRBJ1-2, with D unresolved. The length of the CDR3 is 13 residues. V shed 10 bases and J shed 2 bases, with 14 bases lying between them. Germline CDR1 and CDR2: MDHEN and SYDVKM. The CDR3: CATTRDSNYGYTF. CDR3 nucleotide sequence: TGTGCCACCACTAGGGATTCGAACTATGGCTACACCTTC.

The CDR3 DNA follows: TGTGCCACCAGTGACCCCCGGGACGGGGGAGACACCATATATTTT. Protein sequence: CATSDPRDGGDTIYF. The rearrangement joins TRBV24-1 to TRBJ1-3; D perhaps matches TRBD1 (5 bases). The CDR3 has 15 residues. V lost 4 bases and J 8 bases, leaving 17 bases between the germline ends. Looked up from germline, CDR1 is KGHDR and CDR2 is SFDVKD.

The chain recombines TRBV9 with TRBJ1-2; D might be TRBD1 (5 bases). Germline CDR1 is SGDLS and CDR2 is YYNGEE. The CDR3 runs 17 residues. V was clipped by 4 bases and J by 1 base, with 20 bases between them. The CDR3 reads CASSSPFGVGDNYGYTF. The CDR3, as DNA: TGTGCCAGCAGCTCACCTTTCGGGGTAGGGGATAACTATGGCTACACCTTC.

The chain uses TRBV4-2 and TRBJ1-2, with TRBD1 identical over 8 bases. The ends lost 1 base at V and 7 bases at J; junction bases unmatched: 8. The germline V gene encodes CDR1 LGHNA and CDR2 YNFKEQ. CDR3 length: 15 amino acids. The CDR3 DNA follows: TGTGCCAGCAGCCAAGGCCCAGGGGGCGCGGGTGGCTACACCTTC. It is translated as CASSQGPGGAGGYTF.

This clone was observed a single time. For the CDR3, the DNA is TGTGCCAGCTCACCGACAGTCACCGGGGAGCTGTTTTTT. It translates to CASSPTVTGELFF. The chain recombines TRBV18 with TRBJ2-2, with D possibly being TRBD1 (5 bases). This CDR3 contains 13 residues. V was clipped by 3 bases and J by 4 bases, with 6 bases between them. Germline CDR1 KGHSH, CDR2 LQKENI.